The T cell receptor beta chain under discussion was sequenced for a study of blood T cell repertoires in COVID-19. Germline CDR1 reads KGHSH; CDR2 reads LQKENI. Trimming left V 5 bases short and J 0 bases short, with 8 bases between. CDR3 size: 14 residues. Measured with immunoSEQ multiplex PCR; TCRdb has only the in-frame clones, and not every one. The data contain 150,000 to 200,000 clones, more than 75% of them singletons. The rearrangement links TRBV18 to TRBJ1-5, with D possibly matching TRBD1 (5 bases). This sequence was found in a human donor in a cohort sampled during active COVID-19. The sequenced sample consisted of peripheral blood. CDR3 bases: TGTGCCAGCTCAACCACAGGTAGCAATCAGCCCCAGCATTTT. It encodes CASSTTGSNQPQHF.